This T cell receptor (beta chain) was sequenced in a study of T cell responses to AZD1222 COVID-19 vaccine. Study-level information: Pooled in the analysis were second doses at about 4 or about 12 weeks.

Notes on the study in general: Targeting of unmutated variant regions was reportedly seen in nearly half of spike-specific TCRs. The repertoires were collected only after the peak T cell response. A mostly white British donor set with more females was recruited, and clonal diversity was possibly underestimated.

Losses at the gene ends were 1 base for V and 2 bases for J; bases not matched to a gene: 4. Germline assignment: CDR1 SGHTA and CDR2 FQGNSA. This CDR3 contains 15 residues. Sequencing used immunoSEQ multiplex PCR; TCRdb keeps in-frame clones, though not all of them. The sample yields roughly 120,000 clones, roughly 90% seen once. As for this clone: What it recognizes is unknown.

The specimen comprised peripheral blood, sampled on day 0 of AZD1222 vaccination. The chain uses TRBV7-2 and TRBJ2-7, with 8 bases matching TRBD1. The TCR comes from an adult in good health. CDR3 protein: CASSLGGTGTYEQYF. In DNA, the CDR3 is TGTGCCAGCAGCTTAGGAGGGACAGGAACCTACGAGCAGTACTTC.